This T cell receptor (beta chain) stems from a study of blood T cell repertoires in COVID-19. About the study: Sample material is recorded as cDNA or gDNA derived from T cells, B-cell-depleted T cells, or PBMCs.

This clone was detected only once. Losses at the gene ends were 4 bases for V and 2 bases for J; bases not matched to a gene: 3. CDR1 is LNHDA and CDR2 is SQIVND in the germline V gene (reference sequence). The CDR3 spans 15 residues. In the original analysis: The assay estimated nucleated cells by amplifying reference gene primers. Produced via immunoSEQ multiplex PCR; TCRdb's table is partial and in-frame only. D and trimming come from the DNA, and the V and J calls and clone size come from that table. The sample has approximately 50,000 clones, 90% seen once. The chain has TRBV19 and TRBJ2-5; 11 nucleotides align to TRBD1. Material: peripheral blood. This receptor was identified in a human donor in a cohort sampled during active COVID-19. CDR3 nucleotide sequence: TGTGCCAGTAGTAGGGGGACAGGGGGTCAAGAGACCCAGTACTTC. Translation gives CASSRGTGGQETQYF.